The rows below give T cell receptor beta chains drawn from one sample of a study of T cells after posttransplantation cyclophosphamide. The method was immunoSEQ multiplex PCR; TCRdb's version includes in-frame clones alone and lacks a portion of them. This table holds approximately 15,000 clones, 94% found once. Source material: naive CD4+ T cells sorted from blood. The source is a woman aged 50 to 60 in good health and a related stem cell transplant donor. CDR3s leave out the opening cysteine and the closing phenylalanine or tryptophan. A D gene is named only where the DNA matches it firmly.

TRBD2 | TRBV9 | ASSATLRLAGQETQY
NA | TRBV7-3 | ASSLFSSGANVLT
TRBD1 | TRBV6-5 | ATGDSWVSPQH
NA | TRBV7-9 | ASSLAGRVGAF
NA | TRBV5-1 | ASSLGKRGALGPQH
TRBD1 | TRBV5-1 | ASSPGTVTGGYT
TRBD1 | TRBV11-1 | ASKRTGGNTGELF
NA | TRBV28 | ASRTGGVTEAF
TRBD2 | TRBV14 | ASSPRGGRSNEQF
TRBD1 | TRBV7-8 | ASSFSRGVRGYT
NA | TRBV28 | ASSLRVAKNIQY
TRBD2 | TRBV5-4 | ASSRGGWNLESEQY
NA | TRBV9 | ASARANEKLF
NA | TRBV11-2 | ASSFNRAPNTGELF
NA | TRBV7-2 | ASSPSGAISGAEAF
TRBD1 | TRBV27 | ASTLQGGNIAF
TRBD1 | TRBV28 | ASSFNRGWPNQPQH
NA | TRBV2 | ASSQDGGRL
TRBD2 | TRBV5-4 | ASSPGLAQETQY
TRBD1 | TRBV19 | ASSISPWDRGGAIQY
NA | TRBV6-5 | ASRMKQGVYWPQH
TRBD1 | TRBV28 | ASSSDRGRGSNQPQH
NA | TRBV7-3 | ASSLTGGQYNEQF
NA | TRBV4-3 | ASSQVGNYGYT
NA | TRBV7-3 | ASSAADTQY
TRBD1 | TRBV7-9 | ASSFGQAGTEAF
TRBD2 | TRBV19 | ASSIVGSGLYNEQF
NA | TRBV30 | AWSHNRAGNTIY
NA | TRBV12-1 | ASSFGLAPRRRSYNEQF
NA | TRBV5-4 | ASSSRDLYGYT
NA | TRBV27 | ASSLYVRGIGPRGSYEQY
NA | TRBV5-6 | ASSSRGGFNQPQH
TRBD2 | TRBV7-9 | ASSLGLSGSYNEQF
TRBD1 | TRBV5-1 | ASSPRQGDGQTQY
TRBD2 | TRBV2 | ASSLAGGDTGELF
NA | TRBV5-4 | ASTPTGPTLESETQY
NA | TRBV18 | ASSPTSSLTEAF
NA | TRBV7-8 | ASSLNPGYEQY
NA | TRBV28 | ASSFWQVSHNEQF
NA | TRBV10-3 | AIRTARDYEQY
NA | TRBV10-3 | AIRRDSRGNTIY
TRBD1 | TRBV19 | ASDRGQNTEAF
TRBD2 | TRBV7-3 | ASSLVEAGNRQQY